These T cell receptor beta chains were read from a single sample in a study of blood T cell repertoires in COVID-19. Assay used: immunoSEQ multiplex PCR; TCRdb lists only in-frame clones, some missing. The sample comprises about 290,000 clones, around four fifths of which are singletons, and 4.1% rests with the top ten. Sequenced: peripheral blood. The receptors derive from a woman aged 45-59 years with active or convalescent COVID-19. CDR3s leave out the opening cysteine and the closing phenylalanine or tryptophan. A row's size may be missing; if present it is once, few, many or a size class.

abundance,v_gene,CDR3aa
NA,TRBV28,ASKLGTASPQETQY
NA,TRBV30,AWRGTGVGVNQPQH
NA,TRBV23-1,ASSRDRILHEQY
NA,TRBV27,ASFPTTGRGTEAF
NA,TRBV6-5,ASSSLIAGVSGELF
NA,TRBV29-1,SYSQGAPGNTIY
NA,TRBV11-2,ASSLGIAGGYTDTQY
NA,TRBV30,AWSTAGGRDEQY
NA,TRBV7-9,ASSLVKAARGNEQF
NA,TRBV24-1,ATSDYRGEEETQY
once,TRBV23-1,ASRDGTPGPTNEKLF
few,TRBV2,ASSWSDSYEQY
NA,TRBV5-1,ASSPGQGNYGYT
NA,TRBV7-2,ASSSRTGVYEQY
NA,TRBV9,ASSARQGAGNTIY
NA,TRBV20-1,SASRLDRANSPLH
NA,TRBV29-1,SVGQNTNYGYT
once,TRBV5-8,ASSEERVEYEQY
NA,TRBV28,ASWRGWRGRAGELF
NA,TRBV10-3,AISESRIGDQPQH
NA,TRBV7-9,ASSGSRGSWDTEAF
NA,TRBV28,ASSLVGYGYT
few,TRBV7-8,ASSASGRLEQY
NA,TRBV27,ASYPSWDSNLAPQH
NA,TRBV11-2,ASSLGWTASGAF